This T cell receptor (beta chain) was identified during a study of early T cells in non-severe SARS-CoV-2 infection. About the research overall: Sequenced material consisted of bulk RNA (from unsorted whole blood), and chains were unpaired.

Separate cDNA molecules each had unique molecular identifiers attached to them. TCRdb reprocessed the 5' RACE reads with MiXCR, giving one entry per CDR3 protein. The sample lists 50,000 to 70,000 distinct CDR3 sequences, roughly an eighth occurring once. This clonotype was found a few times. The antigen remains unidentified. Study-wide results and caveats: Private and CD4 specificities were missed by VDJdb matching, which favored anti-spike CD8 responses.

The CDR3 has 15 amino acids. Trimming at V came to 6 bases and at J to 10 bases, leaving 13 bases not matched to a gene. Germline CDR1 is MDHEN and CDR2 is SYDVKM. The sample was whole blood. This chain uses TRBV28 with TRBJ2-1; 9 nucleotides match TRBD1. The sequence came from an adult who was a healthcare worker with PCR-confirmed SARS-CoV-2 infection or an uninfected control (not recorded which). CDR3 loop: CASSLRGQGREEQFF. CDR3 coding DNA: TGTGCCAGCAGCCTCCGCGGACAGGGGAGGGAGGAGCAGTTCTTC.